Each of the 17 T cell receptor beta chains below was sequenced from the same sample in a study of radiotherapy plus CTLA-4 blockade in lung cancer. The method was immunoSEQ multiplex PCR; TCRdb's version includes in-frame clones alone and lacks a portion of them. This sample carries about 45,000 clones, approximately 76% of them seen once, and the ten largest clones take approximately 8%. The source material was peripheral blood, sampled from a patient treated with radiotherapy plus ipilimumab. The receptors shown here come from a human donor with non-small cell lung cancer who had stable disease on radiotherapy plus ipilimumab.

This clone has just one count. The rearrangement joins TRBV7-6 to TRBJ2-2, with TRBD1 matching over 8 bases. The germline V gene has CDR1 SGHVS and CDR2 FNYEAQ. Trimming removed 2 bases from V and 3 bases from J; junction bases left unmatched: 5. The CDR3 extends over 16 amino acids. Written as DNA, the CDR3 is TGTGCCAGCAGCTTATCAGGGGGCGTCTACACCGGGGAGCTGTTTTTT. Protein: CASSLSGGVYTGELFF.

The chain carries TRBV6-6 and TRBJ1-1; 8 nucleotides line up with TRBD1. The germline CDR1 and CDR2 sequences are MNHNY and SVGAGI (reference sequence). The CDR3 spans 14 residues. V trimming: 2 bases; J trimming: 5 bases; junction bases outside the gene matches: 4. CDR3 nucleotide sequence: TGTGCCAGCAGTTACGCCAGGACAGGGACTGAAGCTTTCTTT. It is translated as CASSYARTGTEAFF.

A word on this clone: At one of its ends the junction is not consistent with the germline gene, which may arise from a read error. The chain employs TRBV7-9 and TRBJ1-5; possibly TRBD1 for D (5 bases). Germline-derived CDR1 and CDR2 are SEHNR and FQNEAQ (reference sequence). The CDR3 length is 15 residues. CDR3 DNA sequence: TGTGCCGGCAGCTCCGGGACTCTTAGCAATCAGCCCCAGCATTTT. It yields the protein CAGSSGTLSNQPQHF.

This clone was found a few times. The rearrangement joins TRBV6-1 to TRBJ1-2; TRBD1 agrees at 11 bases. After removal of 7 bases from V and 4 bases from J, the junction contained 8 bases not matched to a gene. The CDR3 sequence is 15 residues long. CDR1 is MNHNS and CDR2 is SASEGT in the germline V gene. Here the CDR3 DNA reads TGTGCCAGCACCGGACAGGGGGCGCGTGGCTATGGCTACACCTTC. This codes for CASTGQGARGYGYTF.

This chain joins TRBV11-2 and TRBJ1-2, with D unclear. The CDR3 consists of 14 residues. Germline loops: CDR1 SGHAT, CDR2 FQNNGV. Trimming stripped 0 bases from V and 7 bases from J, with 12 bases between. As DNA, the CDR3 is TGTGCCAGCAGCTTAGATAGCGTGGCACGTGGCTACACCTTC. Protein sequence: CASSLDSVARGYTF.

Here the CDR3 reads CASSLGVSSGNTIYF. The CDR3 coding sequence is TGTGCCAGCAGCTTAGGAGTTTCCTCTGGAAACACCATATATTTT. The chain combines TRBV7-6 with TRBJ1-3, with D unresolved. CDR3 length: 15 residues. The germline gives CDR1 SGHVS, CDR2 FNYEAQ. Trimming left V 1 base short and J 0 bases short, with 7 bases between. The complete variable domain, with remaining parts taken from reference TRBV7-6 and TRBJ1-3, reads GAGVSQSPRYKVTKRGQDVALRCDPISGHVSLYWYRQALGQGPEFLTYFNYEAQQDKSGLPNDRFSAERPEGSISTLTIQRTEQRDSAMYRCASSLGVSSGNTIYFGEGSWLTVV.

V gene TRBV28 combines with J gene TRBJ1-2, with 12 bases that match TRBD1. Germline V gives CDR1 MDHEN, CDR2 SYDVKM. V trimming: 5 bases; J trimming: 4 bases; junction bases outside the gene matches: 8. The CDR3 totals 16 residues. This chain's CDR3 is CASSLGTGGFGYGYTF. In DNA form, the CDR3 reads TGTGCCAGCAGTCTAGGGACAGGGGGCTTCGGCTATGGCTACACCTTC.

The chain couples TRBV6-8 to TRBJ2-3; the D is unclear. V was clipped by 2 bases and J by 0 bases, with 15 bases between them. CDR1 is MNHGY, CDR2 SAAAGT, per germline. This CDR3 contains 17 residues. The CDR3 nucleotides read TGTGCCAGCAGTTACCCTTACTCACTGAGAAGCACAGATACGCAGTATTTT. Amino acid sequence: CASSYPYSLRSTDTQYF.

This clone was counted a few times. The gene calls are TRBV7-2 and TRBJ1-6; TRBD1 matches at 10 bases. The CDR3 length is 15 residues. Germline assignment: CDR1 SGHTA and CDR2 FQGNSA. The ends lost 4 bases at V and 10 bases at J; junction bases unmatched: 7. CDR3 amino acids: CASSYIGTGESPLHF. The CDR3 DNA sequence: TGTGCCAGCAGCTATATCGGGACAGGGGAATCACCCCTCCACTTT.

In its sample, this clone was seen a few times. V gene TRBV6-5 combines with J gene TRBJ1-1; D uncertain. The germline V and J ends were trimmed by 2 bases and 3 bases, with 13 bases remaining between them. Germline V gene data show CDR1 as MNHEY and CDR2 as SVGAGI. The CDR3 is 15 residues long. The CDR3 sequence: CASSYNTPRYTEAFF. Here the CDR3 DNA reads TGTGCCAGCAGTTACAACACCCCTAGGTACACTGAAGCTTTCTTT.

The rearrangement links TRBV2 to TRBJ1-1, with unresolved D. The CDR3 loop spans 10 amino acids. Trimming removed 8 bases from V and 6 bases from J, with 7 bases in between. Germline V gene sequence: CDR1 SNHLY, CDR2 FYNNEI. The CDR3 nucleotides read TGTGCCAGCGCCGGACCTGAAGCTTTCTTT. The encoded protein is CASAGPEAFF.

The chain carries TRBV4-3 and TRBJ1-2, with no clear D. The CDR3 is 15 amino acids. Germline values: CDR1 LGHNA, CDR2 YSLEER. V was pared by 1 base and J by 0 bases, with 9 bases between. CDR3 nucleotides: TGCGCCAGCAGCCAAGGGGAGGATACTAACTATGGCTACACCTTC. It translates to CASSQGEDTNYGYTF.

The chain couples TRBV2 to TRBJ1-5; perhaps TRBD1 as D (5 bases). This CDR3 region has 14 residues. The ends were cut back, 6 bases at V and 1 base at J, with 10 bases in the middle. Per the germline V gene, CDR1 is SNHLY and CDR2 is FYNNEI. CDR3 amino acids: CASRGDLSNQPQHF. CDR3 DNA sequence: TGTGCCAGCAGGGGGGACCTGAGCAATCAGCCCCAGCATTTT.

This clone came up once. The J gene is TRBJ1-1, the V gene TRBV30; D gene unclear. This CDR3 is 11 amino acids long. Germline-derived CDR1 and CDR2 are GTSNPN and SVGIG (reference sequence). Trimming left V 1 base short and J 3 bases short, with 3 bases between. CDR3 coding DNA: TGTGCCTGGAGTGGTTACACTGAAGCTTTCTTT. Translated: CAWSGYTEAFF.

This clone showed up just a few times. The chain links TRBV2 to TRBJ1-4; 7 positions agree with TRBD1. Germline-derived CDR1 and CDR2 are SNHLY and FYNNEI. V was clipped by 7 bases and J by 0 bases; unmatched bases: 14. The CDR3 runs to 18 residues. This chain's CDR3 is CASTRSRTGIATNEKLFF. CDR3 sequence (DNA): TGTGCCAGCACAAGATCTCGGACAGGCATAGCAACTAATGAAAAACTGTTTTTT.

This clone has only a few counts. The CDR3: CASSPRTGGNQPQHF. CDR3 nucleotide sequence: TGCGCCAGCAGCCCAAGAACAGGGGGCAATCAGCCCCAGCATTTT. V usage is TRBV5-1 and J usage is TRBJ1-5, with 7 bases aligning to TRBD1. The J segment lost 2 bases and the V segment lost 4 bases, leaving 6 bases of the junction unmatched. The length of the CDR3 is 15 residues. CDR1 and CDR2 (germline): SGHRS, YFSETQ. The whole variable domain, filled in from reference TRBV5-1 and TRBJ1-5, reads KAGVTQTPRYLIKTRGQQVTLSCSPISGHRSVSWYQQTPGQGLQFLFEYFSETQRNKGNFPGRFSGRQFSNSRSEMNVSTLELGDSALYLCASSPRTGGNQPQHFGDGTRLSIL.

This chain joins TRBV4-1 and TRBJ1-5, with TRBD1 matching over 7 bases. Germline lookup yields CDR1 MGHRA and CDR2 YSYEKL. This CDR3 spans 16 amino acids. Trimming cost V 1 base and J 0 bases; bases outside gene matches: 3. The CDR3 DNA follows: TGCGCCAGCAGCCAAGGACAGGGTTTTAGCAATCAGCCCCAGCATTTT. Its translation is CASSQGQGFSNQPQHF.